The 2 T cell receptor beta chains in this list originate from one sample, sequenced in a study of regulatory T cells in long-lasting Graves disease. Specified time point: newly diagnosed GD, antithyroid drugs for less than 3 months. There was RNA extracted from PBMCs, and the TCR library was made from it. Library construction for TCR beta used iRepertoire HTBI primers and Arm-PCR of CDR3 regions. From the multiplex PCR reads, TCRdb called clonotypes with MiXCR, one entry per CDR3 protein. The sample has fewer than 550,000 distinct CDR3 sequences, roughly 15% seen once. These sequences were also reported in another study, on T cells in Graves' hyperthyroidism and ophthalmopathy.

This specimen consisted of peripheral blood mononuclear cells (PBMCs), obtained at new diagnosis, from a patient treated with antithyroid drugs. The origin of the receptors is a woman aged 18-30 years with Graves disease.

Concerning this clonotype: This may arise from a read error, as a much more abundant clone is one base away. DNA of the CDR3: TGTGCCAGCAGAATAAGCGGGAGAGACGCCTACAATGGGCAGTTCTTC. It yields the protein CASRISGRDAYNGQFF. This chain uses TRBV6-1 with TRBJ2-1, with 8 bases that match TRBD2. CDR1 and CDR2 from the germline V gene are MNHNS and SASEGT. The CDR3 covers 16 residues.

V is TRBV30 and J is TRBJ1-5, with 9 bases fitting TRBD1. The CDR3 sequence is 18 residues long. Germline loops: CDR1 GTSNPN, CDR2 SVGIG (reference sequence). The ends lost 5 bases at V and 6 bases at J; junction bases unmatched: 20. The CDR3 sequence: CAWGNPGQGIPGAQPQHF. DNA of the CDR3: TGTGCCTGGGGCAACCCGGGACAGGGTATCCCGGGGGCTCAGCCCCAGCATTTT.